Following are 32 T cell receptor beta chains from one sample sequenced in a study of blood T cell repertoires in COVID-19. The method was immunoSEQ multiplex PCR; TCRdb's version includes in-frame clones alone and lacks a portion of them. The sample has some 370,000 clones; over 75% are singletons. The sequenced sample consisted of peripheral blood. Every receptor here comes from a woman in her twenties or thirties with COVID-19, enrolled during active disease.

The DNA for the CDR3 is TGTGCCAGCAGTGAAGTGGCGGGGATGATTTACGAGCAGTACTTC. It translates to CASSEVAGMIYEQYF. The rearrangement links TRBV6-1 to TRBJ2-7, with D perhaps matching TRBD2 (6 bases). From germline, CDR1 is MNHNS and CDR2 SASEGT. The ends were cut back, 1 base at V and 4 bases at J, with 14 bases in the middle. This CDR3 has 15 residues.

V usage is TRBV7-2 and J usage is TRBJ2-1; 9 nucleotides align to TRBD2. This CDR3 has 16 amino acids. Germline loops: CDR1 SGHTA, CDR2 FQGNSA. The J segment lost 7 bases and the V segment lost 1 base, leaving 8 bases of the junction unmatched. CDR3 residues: CASSLEGTSWRNEQFF. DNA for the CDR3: TGTGCCAGCAGCTTAGAGGGGACTAGCTGGAGGAATGAGCAGTTCTTC.

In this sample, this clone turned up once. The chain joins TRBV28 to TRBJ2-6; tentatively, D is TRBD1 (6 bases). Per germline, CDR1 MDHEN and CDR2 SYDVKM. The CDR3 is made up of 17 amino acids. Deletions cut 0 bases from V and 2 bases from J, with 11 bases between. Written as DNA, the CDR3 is TGTGCCAGCAGTTTATGGCAGGGGCTTGCTGGGGCCAACGTCCTGACTTTC. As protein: CASSLWQGLAGANVLTF.

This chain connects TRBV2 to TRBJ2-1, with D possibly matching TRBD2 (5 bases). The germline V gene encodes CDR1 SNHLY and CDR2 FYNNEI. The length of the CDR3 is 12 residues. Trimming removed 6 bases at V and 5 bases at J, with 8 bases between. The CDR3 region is CASRWGDNEQFF. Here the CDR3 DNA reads TGTGCCAGCAGGTGGGGAGACAATGAGCAGTTCTTC.

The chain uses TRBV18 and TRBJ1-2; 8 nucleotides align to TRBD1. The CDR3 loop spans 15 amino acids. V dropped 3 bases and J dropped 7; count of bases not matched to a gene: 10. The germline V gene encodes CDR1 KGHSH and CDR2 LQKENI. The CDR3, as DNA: TGTGCCAGCTCACCTCAAGGACAGGGATCGTCTGGCTACACCTTC. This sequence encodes CASSPQGQGSSGYTF.

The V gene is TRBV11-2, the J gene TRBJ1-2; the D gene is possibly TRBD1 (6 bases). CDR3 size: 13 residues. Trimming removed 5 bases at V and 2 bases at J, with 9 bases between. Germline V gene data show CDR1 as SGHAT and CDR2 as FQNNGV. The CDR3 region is CASSKDRNYGYTF. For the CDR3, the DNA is TGTGCCAGCAGCAAGGACAGAAACTATGGCTACACCTTC.

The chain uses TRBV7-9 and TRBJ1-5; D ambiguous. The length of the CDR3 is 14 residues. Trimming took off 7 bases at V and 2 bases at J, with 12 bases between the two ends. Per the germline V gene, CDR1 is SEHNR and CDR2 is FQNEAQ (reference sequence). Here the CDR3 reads CASTSGSGNQPQHF. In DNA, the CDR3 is TGTGCCAGCACCTCCGGGTCAGGCAATCAGCCCCAGCATTTT.

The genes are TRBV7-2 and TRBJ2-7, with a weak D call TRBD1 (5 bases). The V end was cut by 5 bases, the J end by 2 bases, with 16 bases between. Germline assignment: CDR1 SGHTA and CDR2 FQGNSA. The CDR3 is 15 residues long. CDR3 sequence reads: CASSLTALPPYEQYF. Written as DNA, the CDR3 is TGTGCCAGCAGCCTGACAGCGCTGCCCCCCTACGAGCAGTACTTC.

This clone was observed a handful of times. The CDR3 loop is CASSPRAGVNTEAFF. Written as DNA, the CDR3 is TGTGCCAGCAGCCCTAGAGCAGGGGTGAACACTGAAGCTTTCTTT. The chain combines TRBV7-9 with TRBJ1-1; TRBD1 is a possible D gene (6 bases). The V gene's germline CDR1 is SEHNR and CDR2 FQNEAQ (reference sequence). V gave up 5 bases and J gave up 0 bases, with 13 bases separating them. The CDR3 consists of 15 residues.

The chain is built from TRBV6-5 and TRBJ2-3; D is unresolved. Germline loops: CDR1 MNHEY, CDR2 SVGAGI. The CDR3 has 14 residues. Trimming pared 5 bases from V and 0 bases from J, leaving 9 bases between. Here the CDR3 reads CASSPTLSTDTQYF. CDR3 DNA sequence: TGTGCCAGCAGTCCTACCCTTAGCACAGATACGCAGTATTTT.

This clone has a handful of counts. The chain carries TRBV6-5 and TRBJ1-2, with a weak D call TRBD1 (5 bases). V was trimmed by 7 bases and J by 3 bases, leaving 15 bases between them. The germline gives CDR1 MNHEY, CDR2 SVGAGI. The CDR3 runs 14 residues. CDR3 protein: CASKVGGVDYGYTF. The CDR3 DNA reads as TGTGCCAGCAAGGTTGGAGGGGTTGACTATGGCTACACCTTC.

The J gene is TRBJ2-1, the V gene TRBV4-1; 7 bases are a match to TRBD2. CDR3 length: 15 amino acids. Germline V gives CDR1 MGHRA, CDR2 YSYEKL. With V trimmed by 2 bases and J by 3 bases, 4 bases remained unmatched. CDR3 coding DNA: TGCGCCAGCAGCCAATGGACTAGGGGCTACAATGAGCAGTTCTTC. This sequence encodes CASSQWTRGYNEQFF.

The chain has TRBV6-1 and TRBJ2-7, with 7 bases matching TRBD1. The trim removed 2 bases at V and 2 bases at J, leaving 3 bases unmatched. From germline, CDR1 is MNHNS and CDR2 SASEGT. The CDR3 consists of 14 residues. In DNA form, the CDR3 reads TGTGCCAGCAGTGAACAGGGGGTCCCCTACGAGCAGTACTTC. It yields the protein CASSEQGVPYEQYF.

The DNA for the CDR3 is TGTGCCAGCAGCTTATATATAGGCGGGCTCGGTGAAAAACTGTTTTTT. Protein: CASSLYIGGLGEKLFF. The chain uses TRBV7-9 and TRBJ1-4, with D hard to call. The CDR3 is 16 amino acids. The ends were cut back, 2 bases at V and 7 bases at J, with 17 bases in the middle. The germline gives CDR1 SEHNR, CDR2 FQNEAQ (reference sequence).

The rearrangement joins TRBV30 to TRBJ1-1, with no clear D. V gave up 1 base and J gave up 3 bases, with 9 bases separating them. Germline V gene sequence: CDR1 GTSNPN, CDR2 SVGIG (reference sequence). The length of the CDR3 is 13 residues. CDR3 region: CAWSEDGDTEAFF. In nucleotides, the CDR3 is TGTGCCTGGAGTGAAGACGGGGACACTGAAGCTTTCTTT.

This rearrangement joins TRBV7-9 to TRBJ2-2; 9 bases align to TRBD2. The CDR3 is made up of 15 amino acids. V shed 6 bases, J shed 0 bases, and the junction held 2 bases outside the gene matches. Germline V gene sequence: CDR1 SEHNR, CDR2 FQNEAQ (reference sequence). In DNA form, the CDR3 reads TGTGCCAGCAGGTCTAGCGGGGCGAACACCGGGGAGCTGTTTTTT. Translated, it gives CASRSSGANTGELFF.

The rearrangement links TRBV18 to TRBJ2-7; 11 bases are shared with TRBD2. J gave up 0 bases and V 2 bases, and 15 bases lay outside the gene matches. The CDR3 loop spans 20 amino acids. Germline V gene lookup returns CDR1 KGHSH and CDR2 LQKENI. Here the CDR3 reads CASSPGASGRSTPSSYEQYF. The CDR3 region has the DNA TGTGCCAGCTCACCAGGGGCTAGCGGGAGGTCGACACCCTCCTCCTACGAGCAGTACTTC.

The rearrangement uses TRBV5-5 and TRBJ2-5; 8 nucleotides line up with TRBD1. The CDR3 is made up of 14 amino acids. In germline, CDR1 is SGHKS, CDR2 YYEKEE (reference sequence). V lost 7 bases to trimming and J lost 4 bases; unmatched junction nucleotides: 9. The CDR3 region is CASPTGVDVETQYF. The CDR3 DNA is TGTGCCAGCCCGACAGGGGTGGATGTAGAGACCCAGTACTTC.

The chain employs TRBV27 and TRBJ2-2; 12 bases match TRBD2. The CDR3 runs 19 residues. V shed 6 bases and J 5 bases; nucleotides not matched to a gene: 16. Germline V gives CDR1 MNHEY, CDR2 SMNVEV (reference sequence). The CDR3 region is CASSPFRLAGALGTGELFF. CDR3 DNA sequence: TGTGCCAGCAGCCCCTTCCGACTAGCGGGAGCTCTCGGTACCGGGGAGCTGTTTTTT.

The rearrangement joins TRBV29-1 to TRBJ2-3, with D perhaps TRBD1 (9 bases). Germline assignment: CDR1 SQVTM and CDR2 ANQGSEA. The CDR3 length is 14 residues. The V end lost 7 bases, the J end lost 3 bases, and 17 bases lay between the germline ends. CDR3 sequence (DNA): TGCAGCGCCGGGGGGGGACAGGGTACAGATACGCAGTATTTT. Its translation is CSAGGGQGTDTQYF.

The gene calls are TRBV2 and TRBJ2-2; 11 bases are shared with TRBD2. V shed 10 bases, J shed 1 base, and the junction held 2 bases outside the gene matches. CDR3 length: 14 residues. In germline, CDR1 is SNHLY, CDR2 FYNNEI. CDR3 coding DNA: TGTGCCAAAGGGACTAGCGGGAACACCGGGGAGCTGTTTTTT. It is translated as CAKGTSGNTGELFF.

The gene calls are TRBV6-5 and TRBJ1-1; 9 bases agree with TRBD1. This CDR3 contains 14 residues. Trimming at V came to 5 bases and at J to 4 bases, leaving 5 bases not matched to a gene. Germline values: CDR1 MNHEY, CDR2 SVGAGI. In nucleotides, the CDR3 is TGTGCCAGCAGTACCCCGGGACAGGGCACTGAAGCTTTCTTT. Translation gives CASSTPGQGTEAFF.

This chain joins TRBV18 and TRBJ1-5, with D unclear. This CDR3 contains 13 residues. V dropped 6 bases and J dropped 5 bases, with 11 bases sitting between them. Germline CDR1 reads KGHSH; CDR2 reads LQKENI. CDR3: CASSLAFDQPQHF. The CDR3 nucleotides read TGTGCCAGCTCCCTAGCCTTTGATCAGCCCCAGCATTTT.

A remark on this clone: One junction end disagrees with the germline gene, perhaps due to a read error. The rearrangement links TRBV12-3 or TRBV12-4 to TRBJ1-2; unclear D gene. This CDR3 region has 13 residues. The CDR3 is CASSLARVYGYTF. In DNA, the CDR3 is TGTGCCAGCAGTCTAGCTCGGGTCTATGGCTACACCTTC.

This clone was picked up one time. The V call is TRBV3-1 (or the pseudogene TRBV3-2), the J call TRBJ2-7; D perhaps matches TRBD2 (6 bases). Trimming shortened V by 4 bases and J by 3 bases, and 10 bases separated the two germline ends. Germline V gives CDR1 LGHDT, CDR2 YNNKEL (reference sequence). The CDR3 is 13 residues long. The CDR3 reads CASSPGTYYEQYF. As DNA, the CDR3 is TGTGCCAGCAGCCCCGGGACTTACTACGAGCAGTACTTC.

The CDR3 reads CASSLALAGWTPYEQYF. The CDR3 nucleotides read TGTGCCAGCAGTTTAGCCCTAGCGGGATGGACCCCCTACGAGCAGTACTTC. This rearrangement joins TRBV28 to TRBJ2-7, with TRBD2 matching over 9 bases. V shed 2 bases and J 2 bases; nucleotides not matched to a gene: 10. Germline V gene data show CDR1 as MDHEN and CDR2 as SYDVKM. The CDR3 runs 17 residues.

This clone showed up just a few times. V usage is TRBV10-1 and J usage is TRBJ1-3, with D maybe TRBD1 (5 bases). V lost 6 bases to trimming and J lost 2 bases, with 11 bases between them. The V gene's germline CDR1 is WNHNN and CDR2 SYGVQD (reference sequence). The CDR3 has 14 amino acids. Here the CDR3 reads CASSEGPPGNTIYF. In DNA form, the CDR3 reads TGCGCCAGCAGCGAGGGGCCTCCTGGAAACACCATATATTTT.

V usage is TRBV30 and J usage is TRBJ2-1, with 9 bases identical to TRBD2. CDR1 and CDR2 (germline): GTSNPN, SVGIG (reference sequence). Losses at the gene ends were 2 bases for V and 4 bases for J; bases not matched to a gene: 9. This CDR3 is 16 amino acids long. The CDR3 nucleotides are TGTGCCTGGAGTCTTCGCCGACTAGCGGAGTACAATGAGCAGTTCTTC. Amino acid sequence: CAWSLRRLAEYNEQFF. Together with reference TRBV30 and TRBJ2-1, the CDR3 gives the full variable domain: SQTIHQWPATLVQPVGSPLSLECTVEGTSNPNLYWYRQAAGRGLQLLFYSVGIGQISSEVPQNLSASRPQDRQFILSSKKLLLSDSGFYLCAWSLRRLAEYNEQFFGPGTRLTVL.

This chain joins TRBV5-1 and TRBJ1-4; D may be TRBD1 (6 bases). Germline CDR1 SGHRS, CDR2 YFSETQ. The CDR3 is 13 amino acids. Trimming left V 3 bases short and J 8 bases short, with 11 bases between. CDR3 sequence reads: CASSSRGGEKLFF. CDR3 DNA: TGCGCCAGCAGCTCCAGGGGTGGCGAAAAACTGTTTTTT.

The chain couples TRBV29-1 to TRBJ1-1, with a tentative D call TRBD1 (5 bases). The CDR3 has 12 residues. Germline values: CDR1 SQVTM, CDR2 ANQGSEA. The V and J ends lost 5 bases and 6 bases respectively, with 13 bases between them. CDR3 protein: CSVLTGGAEAFF. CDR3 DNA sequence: TGCAGCGTTCTGACCGGGGGGGCTGAAGCTTTCTTT.

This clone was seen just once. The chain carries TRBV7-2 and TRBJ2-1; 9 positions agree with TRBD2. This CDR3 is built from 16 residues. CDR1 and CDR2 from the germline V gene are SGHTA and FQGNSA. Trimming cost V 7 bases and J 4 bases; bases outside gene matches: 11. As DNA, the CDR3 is TGTGCCAGCACCCTGAGGTCAGCGGGAGGTTACAATGAGCAGTTCTTC. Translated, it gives CASTLRSAGGYNEQFF.

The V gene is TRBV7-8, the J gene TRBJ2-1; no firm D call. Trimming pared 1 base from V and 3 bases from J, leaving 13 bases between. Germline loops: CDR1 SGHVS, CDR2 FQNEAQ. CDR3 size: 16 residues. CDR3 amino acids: CASSLGVAYFYNEQFF. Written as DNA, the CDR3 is TGTGCCAGCAGCTTAGGGGTAGCATACTTCTACAATGAGCAGTTCTTC.